This TCR beta chain comes out of a study of siplizumab effects on memory and regulatory T cells. The CDR3 length is 15 residues. Germline CDR1 reads SGDLS; CDR2 reads YYNGEE. V lost 0 bases and J lost 4; bases outside the gene matches: 3. Findings and limits, study-wide: Roughly 80-97% of proliferating CD4+ or CD8+ clones lacked an assignable naive or memory phenotype. Mapping to unstimulated subsets was achieved for only a minor fraction of alloreactive clones. Alloreactive sequences whose origin lay in unstimulated CD4+ memory cells were significantly reduced by siplizumab.

Details on this clone: Its antigen remains unknown.

TCRdb's table, derived via immunoSEQ multiplex PCR, lists solely in-frame clones and lacks some. The profile shows about 82,000 clones, approximately 88% of them singletons. The receptor was isolated from a human donor in good health. The sequencing sample was made of Tregs sorted from blood. The rearrangement links TRBV9 to TRBJ1-4, with TRBD1 matching 7 bases. The CDR3 bases are TGTGCCAGCAGCGTAGGGGGACAGAGTAATGAAAAACTGTTTTTT. Translating gives CASSVGGQSNEKLFF.